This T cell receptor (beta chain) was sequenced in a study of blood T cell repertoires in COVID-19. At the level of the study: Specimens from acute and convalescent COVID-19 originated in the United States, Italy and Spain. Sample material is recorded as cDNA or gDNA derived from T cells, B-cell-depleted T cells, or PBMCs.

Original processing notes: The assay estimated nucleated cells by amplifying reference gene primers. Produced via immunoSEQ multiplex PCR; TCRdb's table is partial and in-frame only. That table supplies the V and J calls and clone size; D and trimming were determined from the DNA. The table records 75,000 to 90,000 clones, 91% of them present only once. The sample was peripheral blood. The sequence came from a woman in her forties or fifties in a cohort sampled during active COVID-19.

In nucleotides, the CDR3 is TGTGCCAGTAGCCTGGCCCGGGGATCCTTAGCCAAAAACATTCAGTACTTC. Its protein is CASSLARGSLAKNIQYF. The chain is built from TRBV19 and TRBJ2-4; possible D gene TRBD2, 5 bases. The CDR3 sequence is 17 residues long. The V gene lost 6 bases and the J gene lost 0 bases, with 18 bases spanning the gap. Germline V gene lookup returns CDR1 LNHDA and CDR2 SQIVND (reference sequence).